This paragraph covers one T cell receptor (beta chain) sequence. This specimen comes from a study of blood T cell repertoires in COVID-19. Whole-study context: Samples taken during acute and convalescent COVID-19 were collected in the United States, Italy and Spain. T cells, B-cell-depleted T cells, or PBMCs supplied cDNA or gDNA.

Residents of over 20 US areas, aged about 18 to 95 years, made up the participants. Self-reported history from a screening survey and questionnaire set each donor's cohort. Data came from immunoSEQ multiplex PCR; TCRdb stores just in-frame clones and leaves some out. The profile shows about 200,000 clones, 75% to 90% of them singletons. This clonotype was obtained from a woman aged 25 to 39 who had been exposed to COVID-19. Sequencing was done on a sample of PBMCs or T cells enriched from blood (not recorded which).

The CDR3 DNA sequence: TGCGCCAGCAGCCAAGAAGAGGGAAGAAGGTATGGCTACACCTTC. It is translated as CASSQEEGRRYGYTF. J is TRBJ1-2 and V is TRBV4-1; D uncertain. CDR1 and CDR2 from the germline V gene are MGHRA and YSYEKL. The CDR3 is made up of 15 amino acids. Trimming stripped 0 bases from V and 5 bases from J, with 13 bases between.